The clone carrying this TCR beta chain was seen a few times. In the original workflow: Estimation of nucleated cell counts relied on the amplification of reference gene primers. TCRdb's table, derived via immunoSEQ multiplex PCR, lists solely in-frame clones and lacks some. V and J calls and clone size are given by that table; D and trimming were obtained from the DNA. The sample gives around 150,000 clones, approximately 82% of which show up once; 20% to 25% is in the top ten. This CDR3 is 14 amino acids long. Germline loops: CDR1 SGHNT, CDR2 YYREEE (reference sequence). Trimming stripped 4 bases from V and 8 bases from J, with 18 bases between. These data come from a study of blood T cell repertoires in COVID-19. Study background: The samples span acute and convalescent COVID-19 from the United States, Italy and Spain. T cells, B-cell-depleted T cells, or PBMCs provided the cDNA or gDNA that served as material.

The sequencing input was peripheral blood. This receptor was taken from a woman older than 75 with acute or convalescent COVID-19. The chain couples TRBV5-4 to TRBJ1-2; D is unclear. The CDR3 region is CASSPPGRVVGYTF. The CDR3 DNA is TGTGCCAGCAGCCCCCCGGGAAGGGTTGTCGGCTACACCTTC.